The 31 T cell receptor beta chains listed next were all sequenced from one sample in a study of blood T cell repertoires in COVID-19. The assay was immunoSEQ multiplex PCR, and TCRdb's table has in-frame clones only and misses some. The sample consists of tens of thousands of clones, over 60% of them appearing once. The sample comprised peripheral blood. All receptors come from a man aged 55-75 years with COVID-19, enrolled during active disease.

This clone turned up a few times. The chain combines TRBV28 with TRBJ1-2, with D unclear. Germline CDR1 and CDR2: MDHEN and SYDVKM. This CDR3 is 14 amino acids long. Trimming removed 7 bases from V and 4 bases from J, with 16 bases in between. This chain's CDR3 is CASTSPGGSYGYTF. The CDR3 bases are TGTGCCAGCACCTCCCCGGGAGGGAGCTATGGCTACACCTTC.

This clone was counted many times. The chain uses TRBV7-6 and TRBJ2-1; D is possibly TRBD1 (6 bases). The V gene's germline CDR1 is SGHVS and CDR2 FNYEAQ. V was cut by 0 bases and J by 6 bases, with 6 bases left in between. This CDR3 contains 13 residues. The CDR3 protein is CASSLATGNEQFF. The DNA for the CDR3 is TGTGCCAGCAGCTTAGCGACAGGCAATGAGCAGTTCTTC.

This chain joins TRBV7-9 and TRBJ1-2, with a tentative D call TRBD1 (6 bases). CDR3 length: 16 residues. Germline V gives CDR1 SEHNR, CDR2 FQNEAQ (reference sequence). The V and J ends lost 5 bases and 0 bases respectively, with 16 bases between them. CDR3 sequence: CASSRTGTQANYGYTF. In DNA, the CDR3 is TGTGCCAGCAGCCGTACCGGGACACAAGCTAACTATGGCTACACCTTC.

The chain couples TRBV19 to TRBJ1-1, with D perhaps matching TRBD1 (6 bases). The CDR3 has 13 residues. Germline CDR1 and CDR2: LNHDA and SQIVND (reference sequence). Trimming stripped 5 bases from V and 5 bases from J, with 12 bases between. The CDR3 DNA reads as TGTGCCAGTAGTCTTGACAGGTGGACTGAAGCTTTCTTT. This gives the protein CASSLDRWTEAFF.

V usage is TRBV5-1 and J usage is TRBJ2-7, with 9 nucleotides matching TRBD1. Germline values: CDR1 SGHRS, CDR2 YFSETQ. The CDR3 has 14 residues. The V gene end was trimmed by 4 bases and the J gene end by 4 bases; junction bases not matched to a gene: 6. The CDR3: CASSQRQGEYEQYF. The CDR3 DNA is TGCGCCAGCAGCCAGAGACAGGGGGAATACGAGCAGTACTTC.

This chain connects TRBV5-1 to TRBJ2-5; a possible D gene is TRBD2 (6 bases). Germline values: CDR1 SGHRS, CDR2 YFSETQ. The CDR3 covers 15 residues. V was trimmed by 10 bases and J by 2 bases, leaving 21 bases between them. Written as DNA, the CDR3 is TGCGCCGGCCGAACTGGAGGGTCAATGCAAGAGACCCAGTACTTC. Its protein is CAGRTGGSMQETQYF.

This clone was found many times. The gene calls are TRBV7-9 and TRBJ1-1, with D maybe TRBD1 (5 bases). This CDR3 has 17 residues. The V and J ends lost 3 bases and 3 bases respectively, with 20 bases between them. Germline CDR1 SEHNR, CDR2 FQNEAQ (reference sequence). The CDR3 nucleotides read TGTGCCAGCAGCTTCGGTGGGGCTGGTTCAAGGGACACTGAAGCTTTCTTT. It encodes CASSFGGAGSRDTEAFF.

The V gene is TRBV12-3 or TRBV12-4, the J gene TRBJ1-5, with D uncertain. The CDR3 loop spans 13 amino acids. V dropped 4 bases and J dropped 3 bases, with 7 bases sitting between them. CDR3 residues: CASSSNFNQPQHF. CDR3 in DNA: TGTGCCAGCAGTTCAAACTTCAATCAGCCCCAGCATTTT.

CDR3 coding DNA: TGTGCCAGCAGTTCTTCCGGGACAGGGACCAACGAGCAGTACTTC. Amino acids: CASSSSGTGTNEQYF. The gene calls are TRBV28 and TRBJ2-7; 9 bases fit TRBD1. This CDR3 contains 15 residues. The germline V gene has CDR1 MDHEN and CDR2 SYDVKM. Trimming cost V 4 bases and J 5 bases; bases outside gene matches: 9.

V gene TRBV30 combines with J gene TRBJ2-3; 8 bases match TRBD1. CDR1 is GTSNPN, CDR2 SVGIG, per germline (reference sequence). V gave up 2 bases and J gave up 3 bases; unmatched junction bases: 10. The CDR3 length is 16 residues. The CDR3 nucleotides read TGTGCCTGGAGTCCCCCCCGGACAGGGATAACAGATACGCAGTATTTT. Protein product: CAWSPPRTGITDTQYF.

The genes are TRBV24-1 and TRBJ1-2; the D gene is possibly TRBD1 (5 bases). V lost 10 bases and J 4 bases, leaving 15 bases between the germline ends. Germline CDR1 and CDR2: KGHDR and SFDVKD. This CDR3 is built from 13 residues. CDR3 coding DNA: TGTGCCACTCAAAGAGACAGTGGCTATGGCTACACCTTC. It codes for CATQRDSGYGYTF.

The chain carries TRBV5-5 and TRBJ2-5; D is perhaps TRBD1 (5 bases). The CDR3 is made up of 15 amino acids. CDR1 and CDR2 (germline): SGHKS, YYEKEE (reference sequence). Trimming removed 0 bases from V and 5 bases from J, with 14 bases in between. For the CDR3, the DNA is TGTGCCAGCAGCTTGGGGGGCCTAAAGGCGGAGACCCAGTACTTC. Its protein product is CASSLGGLKAETQYF.

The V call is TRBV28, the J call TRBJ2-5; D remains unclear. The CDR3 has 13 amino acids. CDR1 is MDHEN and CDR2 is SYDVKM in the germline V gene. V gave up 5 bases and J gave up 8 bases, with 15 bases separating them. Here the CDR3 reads CASSPTSPGTQYF. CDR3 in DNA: TGTGCCAGCAGTCCCACCTCCCCGGGTACCCAGTACTTC.

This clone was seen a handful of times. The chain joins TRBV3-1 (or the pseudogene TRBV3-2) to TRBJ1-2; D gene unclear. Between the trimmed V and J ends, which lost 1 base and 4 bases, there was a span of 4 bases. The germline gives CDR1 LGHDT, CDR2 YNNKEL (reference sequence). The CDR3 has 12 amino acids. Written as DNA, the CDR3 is TGTGCCAGCAGCCAAGTCGGCTATGGCTACACCTTC. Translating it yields CASSQVGYGYTF.

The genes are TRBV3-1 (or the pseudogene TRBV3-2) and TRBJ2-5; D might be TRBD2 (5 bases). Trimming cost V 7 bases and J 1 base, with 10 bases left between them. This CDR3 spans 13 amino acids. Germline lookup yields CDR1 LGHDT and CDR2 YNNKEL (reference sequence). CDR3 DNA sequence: TGTGCCAGCAATATGGACTTCCAAGAGACCCAGTACTTC. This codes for CASNMDFQETQYF.

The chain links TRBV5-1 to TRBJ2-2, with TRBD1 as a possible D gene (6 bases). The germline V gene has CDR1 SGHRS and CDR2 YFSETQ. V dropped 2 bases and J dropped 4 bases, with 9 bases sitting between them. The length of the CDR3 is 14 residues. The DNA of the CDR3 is TGCGCCAGCAGCTTAGACAGGTTCACCGGGGAGCTGTTTTTT. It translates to CASSLDRFTGELFF.

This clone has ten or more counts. The CDR3 bases are TGTGCCAGCAGCCCAGGAGGGGGGGCGCAGTATTTT. Protein: CASSPGGGAQYF. V is TRBV9 and J is TRBJ2-3, with D perhaps matching TRBD2 (7 bases). The germline gives CDR1 SGDLS, CDR2 YYNGEE. The CDR3 sequence is 12 residues long. Trimming took 4 bases from V and 10 from J, leaving 13 bases between them.

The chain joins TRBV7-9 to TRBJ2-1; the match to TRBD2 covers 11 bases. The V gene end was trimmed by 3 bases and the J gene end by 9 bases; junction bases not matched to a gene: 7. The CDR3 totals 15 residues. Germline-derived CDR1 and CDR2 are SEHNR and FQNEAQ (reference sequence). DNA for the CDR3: TGTGCCAGCAGCTTTCGGCTAGCGGGAGGCGGTGAGCAGTTCTTC. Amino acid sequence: CASSFRLAGGGEQFF. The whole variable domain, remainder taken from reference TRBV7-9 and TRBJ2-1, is DTGVSQNPRHKITKRGQNVTFRCDPISEHNRLYWYRQTLGQGPEFLTYFQNEAQLEKSRLLSDRFSAERPKGSFSTLEIQRTEQGDSAMYLCASSFRLAGGGEQFFGPGTRLTVL.

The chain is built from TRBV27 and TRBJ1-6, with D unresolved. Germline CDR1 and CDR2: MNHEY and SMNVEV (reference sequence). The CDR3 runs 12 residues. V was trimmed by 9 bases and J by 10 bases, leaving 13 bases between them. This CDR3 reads CASGLRGSPLHF. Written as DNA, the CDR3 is TGTGCCAGTGGACTCCGAGGGTCACCCCTCCACTTT.

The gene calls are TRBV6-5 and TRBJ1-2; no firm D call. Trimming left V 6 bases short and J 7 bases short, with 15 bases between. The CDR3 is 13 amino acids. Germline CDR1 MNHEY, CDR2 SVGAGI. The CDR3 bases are TGTGCCAGCAGCAACCCTAGGGAGGCTGGCTACACCTTC. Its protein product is CASSNPREAGYTF.

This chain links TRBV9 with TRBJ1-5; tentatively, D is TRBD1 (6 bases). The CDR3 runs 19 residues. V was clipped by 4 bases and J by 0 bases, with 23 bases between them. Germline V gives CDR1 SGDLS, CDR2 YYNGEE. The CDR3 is CASSPLTGCRNPSNQPQHF. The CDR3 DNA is TGTGCCAGCAGCCCCCTGACAGGTTGTCGGAACCCTAGCAATCAGCCCCAGCATTTT.

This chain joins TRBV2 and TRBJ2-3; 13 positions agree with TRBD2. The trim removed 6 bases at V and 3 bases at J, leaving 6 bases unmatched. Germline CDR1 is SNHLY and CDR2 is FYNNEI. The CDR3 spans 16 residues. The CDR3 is CASSGGTSGTTDTQYF. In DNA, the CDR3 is TGTGCCAGCAGCGGAGGGACTAGCGGGACGACAGATACGCAGTATTTT.

CDR3: CASSHSGLAKNIQYF. In DNA, the CDR3 is TGTGCCAGCAGCCACTCAGGGCTAGCCAAAAACATTCAGTACTTC. The gene calls are TRBV3-1 (or the pseudogene TRBV3-2) and TRBJ2-4, with a possible D match to TRBD1 (5 bases). CDR3 length: 15 amino acids. Germline V gene data show CDR1 as LGHDT and CDR2 as YNNKEL (reference sequence). Trimming took 3 bases from V and 0 from J, leaving 9 bases between them.

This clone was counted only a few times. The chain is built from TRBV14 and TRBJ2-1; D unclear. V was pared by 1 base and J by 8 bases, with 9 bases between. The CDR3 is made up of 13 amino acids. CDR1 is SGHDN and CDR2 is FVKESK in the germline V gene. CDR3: CASSQAAVYEQFF. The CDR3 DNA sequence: TGTGCCAGCAGCCAAGCCGCAGTCTATGAGCAGTTCTTC.

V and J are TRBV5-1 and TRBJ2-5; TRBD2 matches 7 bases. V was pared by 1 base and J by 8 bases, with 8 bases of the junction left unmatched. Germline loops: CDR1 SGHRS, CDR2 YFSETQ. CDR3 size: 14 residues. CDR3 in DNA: TGCGCCAGCAGCTTGCTATCGGGGGGTCGTACCCAGTACTTC. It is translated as CASSLLSGGRTQYF.

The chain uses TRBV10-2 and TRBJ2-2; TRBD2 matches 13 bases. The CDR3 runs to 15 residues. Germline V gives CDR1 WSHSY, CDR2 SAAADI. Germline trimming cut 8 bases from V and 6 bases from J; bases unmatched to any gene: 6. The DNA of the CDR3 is TGCGCCAGCCGCGGACTAGCGGGGGCCCCCGGGGAGCTGTTTTTT. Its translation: CASRGLAGAPGELFF.

The chain's CDR3 is CASSEAGGMNTEAFF. The CDR3 bases are TGTGCCAGCAGTGAAGCAGGGGGCATGAACACTGAAGCTTTCTTT. The chain couples TRBV2 to TRBJ1-1; TRBD1 matches 7 bases. This CDR3 contains 15 residues. With V trimmed by 0 bases and J by 0 bases, 1 base remained unmatched. CDR1 is SNHLY and CDR2 is FYNNEI in the germline V gene.

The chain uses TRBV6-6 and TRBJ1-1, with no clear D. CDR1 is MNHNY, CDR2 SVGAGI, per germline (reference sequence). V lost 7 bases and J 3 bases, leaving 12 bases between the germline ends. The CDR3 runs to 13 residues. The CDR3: CASTPGIHTEAFF. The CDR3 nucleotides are TGTGCCAGCACTCCGGGAATTCACACTGAAGCTTTCTTT.

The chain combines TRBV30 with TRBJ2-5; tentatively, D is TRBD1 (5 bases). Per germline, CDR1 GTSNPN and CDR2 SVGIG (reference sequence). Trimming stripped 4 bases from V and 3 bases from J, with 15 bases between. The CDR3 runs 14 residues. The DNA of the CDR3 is TGTGCCTGGAACCTTCGGGCAGGGAAAGAGACCCAGTACTTC. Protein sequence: CAWNLRAGKETQYF.

The CDR3 loop is CSVGQGQGNQPQHF. CDR3 in DNA: TGCAGCGTTGGACAGGGGCAGGGCAATCAGCCCCAGCATTTT. The chain recombines TRBV29-1 with TRBJ1-5, with 8 bases aligning to TRBD1. The CDR3 totals 14 residues. Germline V CDR1 and CDR2: SQVTM, ANQGSEA. J was trimmed by 2 bases and V by 4 bases; bases with no gene match: 4.

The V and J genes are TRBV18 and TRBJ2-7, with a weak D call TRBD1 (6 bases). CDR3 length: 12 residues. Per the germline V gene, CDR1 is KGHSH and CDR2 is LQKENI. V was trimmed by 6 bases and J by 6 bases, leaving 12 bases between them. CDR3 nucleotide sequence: TGTGCCAGCTCTCCCGACAGGCGCGAGCAGTACTTC. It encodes CASSPDRREQYF. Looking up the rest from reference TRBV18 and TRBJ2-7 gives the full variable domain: NAGVMQNPRHLVRRRGQEARLRCSPMKGHSHVYWYRQLPEEGLKFMVYLQKENIIDESGMPKERFSAEFPKEGPSILRIQQVVRGDSAAYFCASSPDRREQYFGPGTRLTVT.